The 5 T cell receptor beta chains below were found in one sample sequenced in a study of cytomegalovirus exposure and HLA in healthy donors. This PCR relied on a set of 60 Vbeta primers and 13 Jbeta primers. Repertoires were generated with immunoSEQ multiplex PCR, while TCRdb's copy carries only in-frame clones and drops some. The table shows about 140,000 clones, with 73% occurring only once. What was sequenced was PBMCs. The receptors here all came from a human donor in good health.

The chain employs TRBV4-1 and TRBJ1-1; 10 bases fit TRBD1. After removal of 0 bases from V and 4 bases from J, the junction contained 2 bases not matched to a gene. The V gene's germline CDR1 is MGHRA and CDR2 YSYEKL. There are 15 residues in the CDR3. CDR3 coding DNA: TGCGCCAGCAGCCAAGACCGGACAGGGGGCACTGAAGCTTTCTTT. It encodes CASSQDRTGGTEAFF.

The genes are TRBV6-1 and TRBJ1-5, with D unresolved. With 3 bases removed from V and 5 bases from J, the gap between germline ends came to 14 bases. Germline V gives CDR1 MNHNS, CDR2 SASEGT. The CDR3 is 15 residues long. The CDR3 DNA sequence: TGTGCCAGCAGTGACGAGGGTGATGATCATCAGCCCCAGCATTTT. Amino acids: CASSDEGDDHQPQHF.

The chain employs TRBV27 and TRBJ2-7; 9 positions match TRBD1. From germline, CDR1 is MNHEY and CDR2 SMNVEV (reference sequence). This CDR3 is built from 15 residues. V gave up 5 bases and J gave up 5 bases; unmatched junction bases: 10. CDR3 sequence reads: CASSSAGTGSNEQYF. The CDR3 DNA reads TGTGCCAGCAGTAGTGCCGGGACAGGGAGCAACGAGCAGTACTTC.

The J gene is TRBJ1-3, the V gene TRBV5-1; 8 bases match TRBD1. Germline assignment: CDR1 SGHRS and CDR2 YFSETQ. V lost 5 bases to trimming and J lost 2 bases; unmatched junction nucleotides: 6. The CDR3 contains 15 residues. The CDR3 region is CASRRTTGAGNTIYF. CDR3 in DNA: TGCGCCAGCAGACGGACGACAGGGGCTGGAAACACCATATATTTT.

The chain carries TRBV4-2 and TRBJ1-5; perhaps TRBD1 as D (5 bases). CDR3 length equals 14 residues. Germline V gene data show CDR1 as LGHNA and CDR2 as YNFKEQ. The ends were cut back, 0 bases at V and 6 bases at J, with 9 bases in the middle. Here the CDR3 DNA reads TGTGCCAGCAGCCAAGATGGGGGGACTCAGCCCCAGCATTTT. It is translated as CASSQDGGTQPQHF.